This T cell receptor beta chain was profiled in a study of T cell responses to AZD1222 COVID-19 vaccine. Combined were second doses at about 4 or about 12 weeks. On this clone itself: What it binds is unknown.

Whole-study results and caveats: Clonal diversity may have been underestimated, and the donors were mostly white British, with more females than males. Spike-specific TCR breadth and depth rose after two AZD1222 doses.

Some clones are missing from TCRdb's copy, which holds only in-frame ones; the method was immunoSEQ multiplex PCR. Of more than 150,000 clones listed, around 90% are singletons. Specimen: peripheral blood, collected 28 days after the second AZD1222 dose. This sequence originates from an adult who received the AZD1222 COVID-19 vaccine.

CDR3 protein: CASSLGQAQETQYF. The CDR3 DNA is TGTGCCAGCAGTTTGGGACAGGCACAAGAGACCCAGTACTTC. The chain uses TRBV27 and TRBJ2-5; TRBD1 agrees at 8 bases. V lost 3 bases to trimming and J lost 2 bases; unmatched junction nucleotides: 2. Germline CDR1 reads MNHEY; CDR2 reads SMNVEV (reference sequence). The CDR3 is 14 residues long.